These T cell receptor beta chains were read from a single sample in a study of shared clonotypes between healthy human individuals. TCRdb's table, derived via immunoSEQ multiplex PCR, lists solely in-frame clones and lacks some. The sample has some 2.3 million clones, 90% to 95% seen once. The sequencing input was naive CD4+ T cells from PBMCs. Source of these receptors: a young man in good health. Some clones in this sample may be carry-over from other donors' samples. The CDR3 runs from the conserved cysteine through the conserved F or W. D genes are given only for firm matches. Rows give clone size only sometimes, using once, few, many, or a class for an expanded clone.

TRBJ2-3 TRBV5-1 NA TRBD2 TGCGCCAGCAGCACCCCAGCGGGAGAGGGCACAGATACGCAGTATTTT CASSTPAGEGTDTQYF
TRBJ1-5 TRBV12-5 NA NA TGTGCTAGTGGTTTGGTACCGAAGATGAGCAATCAGCCCCAGCATTTT CASGLVPKMSNQPQHF
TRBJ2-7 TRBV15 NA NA TGTGCCACCAGCAGAGATGAAGGAGAGCAGTACTTC CATSRDEGEQYF
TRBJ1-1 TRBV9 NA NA TGTGCCAGCACCGTAGGTACAGGCGCGAACACTGAAGCTTTCTTT CASTVGTGANTEAFF
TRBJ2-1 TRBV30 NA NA TGTGCCTGGAGTCGTGATTTACCAAATGAGCAGTTCTTC CAWSRDLPNEQFF
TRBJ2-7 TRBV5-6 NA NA TGTGCCAGCAGCTTCGGCAGAATACACGAGCAGTACTTC CASSFGRIHEQYF
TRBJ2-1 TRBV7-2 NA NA TGTGCCAGCAGCTTAGCTTTAGGGGGCTACAATGAGCAGTTCTTC CASSLALGGYNEQFF
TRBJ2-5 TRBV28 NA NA TGTGCCAGCAGTTTTGGGGGAGAAGATTTAGAGACCCAGTACTTC CASSFGGEDLETQYF
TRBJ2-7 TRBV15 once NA TGTGCCACCAGTTGGACAGGCGGGGCCTACGAGCAGTACTTC CATSWTGGAYEQYF
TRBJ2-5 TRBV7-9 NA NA TGTGCCAGCAGCTTAGGTGGCAGACTAAGGTCCCAAGAGACCCAGTACTTC CASSLGGRLRSQETQYF
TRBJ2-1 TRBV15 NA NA TGTGCCACCAGCAGATCCTCACCCGACAGGAAGTTCTTC CATSRSSPDRKFF
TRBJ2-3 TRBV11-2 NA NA TGTGCCAGCAGCTTAATTAGGAGCACAGATACGCAGTATTTT CASSLIRSTDTQYF
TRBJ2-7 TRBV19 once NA TGTGCCAGTAGTAAAGGCAGCGCCTACGAGCAGTACTTC CASSKGSAYEQYF
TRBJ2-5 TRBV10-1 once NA TGCGCCAGCAGTGAGTCGAGAGGTGGGAGGCAAGAGACCCAGTACTTC CASSESRGGRQETQYF
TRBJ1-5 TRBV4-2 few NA TGTGCCAGCAGCCAAGTAGTCGGTCTCAATCAGCCCCAGCATTTT CASSQVVGLNQPQHF
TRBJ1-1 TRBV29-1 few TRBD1 TGCAGCGCCCGACAGGGGGACACTGAAGCTTTCTTT CSARQGDTEAFF
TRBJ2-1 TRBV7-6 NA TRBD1 TGTGCCAGCAGCTTGACAGGGGGCGGTCTCCTATACAATGAGCAGTTCTTC CASSLTGGGLLYNEQFF
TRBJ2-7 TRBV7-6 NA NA TGTGCCAGCAGCTTAGCGTGGGCAGGGAACTCCTACGAGCAGTACTTC CASSLAWAGNSYEQYF
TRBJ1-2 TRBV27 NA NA TGTGCCAGCAGTTTGGTCGGGGCCCCCTACTATGGCTACACCTTC CASSLVGAPYYGYTF
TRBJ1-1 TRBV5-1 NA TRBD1 TGCGCCAGCAGCCCAATAGCACAGGGGGCGAGGGCGAACACTGAAGCTTTCTTT CASSPIAQGARANTEAFF
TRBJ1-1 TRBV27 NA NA TGTGCCAGCAGTCCCTCCCAGGTCACTGAAGCTTTCTTT CASSPSQVTEAFF
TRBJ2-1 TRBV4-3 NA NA TGCGCCAGCAGCCAATACAGGGCGGGGGACTCGAGCTCCTACAATGAGCAGTTCTTC CASSQYRAGDSSSYNEQFF
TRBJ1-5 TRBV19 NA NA TGTGCCAGTAGTTCGACCCTCCTCAATCAGCCCCAGCATTTT CASSSTLLNQPQHF
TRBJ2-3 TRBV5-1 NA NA TGCGCCAGCAGCTTGGAGAGAAACACAGATACGCAGTATTTT CASSLERNTDTQYF
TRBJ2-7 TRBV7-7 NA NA TGTGCCAGCAGCCGCGACGAGCAGTACTTC CASSRDEQYF
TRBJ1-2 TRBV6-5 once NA TGTGCCAGCAGTGAATTTGGCTACACCTTC CASSEFGYTF
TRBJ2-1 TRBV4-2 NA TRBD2 TGTGCCAGCAGCCAAGAAGGACTAGCGGGTCGGAATGAGCAGTTCTTC CASSQEGLAGRNEQFF
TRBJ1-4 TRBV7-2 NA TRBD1 TGTGCCAGCAGCTTAAAGACAGGGTATCTAACTAATGAAAAACTGTTTTTT CASSLKTGYLTNEKLFF
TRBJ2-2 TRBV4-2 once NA TGTGCCAGCAGCCAGTTAGTAGGGGGAAACACCGGGGAGCTGTTTTTT CASSQLVGGNTGELFF
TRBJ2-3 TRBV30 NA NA TGTGCCTGGGAGGCAGAGGGCAGCACAGATACGCAGTATTTT CAWEAEGSTDTQYF
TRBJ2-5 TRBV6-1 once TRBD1 TGTGCCAGCAGTGGGCCGGGACAGGGAAGTCGAGAGACCCAGTACTTC CASSGPGQGSRETQYF
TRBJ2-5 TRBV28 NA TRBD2 TGCGTCGGACTAGCGACCTGGGTCGTAGAGACCCAGTACTTC CVGLATWVVETQYF
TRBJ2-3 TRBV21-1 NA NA TGTGCCAGGAGCAAGGGGACTAGCGGCAACACAGATACGCAGTATTTT CARSKGTSGNTDTQYF
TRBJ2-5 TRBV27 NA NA TGTGCCAGCAGTTTACCCCACCAAGAGACCCAGTACTTC CASSLPHQETQYF
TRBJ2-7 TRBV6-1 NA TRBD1 TGTGCCAGCGGGACAGGGCTATTGGGGCAGTACTTC CASGTGLLGQYF
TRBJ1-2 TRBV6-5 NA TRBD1 TGTGCCAGCAGTAGGGCAGGGGGTCGAATCTATGGCTACACCTTC CASSRAGGRIYGYTF
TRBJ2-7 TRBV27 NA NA TGTGCCAGCAGCTCTGGGGCCGGACGGGCTCGTGGTGAGCAGTACTTC CASSSGAGRARGEQYF
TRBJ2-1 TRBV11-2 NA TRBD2 TGTGCCAGCAGCTTTCGGGAGGGATTAGAGCAGTTCTTC CASSFREGLEQFF
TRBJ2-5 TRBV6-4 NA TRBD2 TGTGCCAGCAGCTCAAAGCGGGACCCCTTAAAGGCCCAGTACTTC CASSSKRDPLKAQYF
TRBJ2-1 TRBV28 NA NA TGTGCCAGCAGAAAGGAGGACAATGAGCAGTTCTTC CASRKEDNEQFF
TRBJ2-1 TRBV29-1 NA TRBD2 TGCAGCGCCGGCATAGCGGGACTCTTCAATGAGCAGTTCTTC CSAGIAGLFNEQFF
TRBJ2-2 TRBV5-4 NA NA TGTGCCAGCGCTACTTTGTCACAGGGCGCCGGGGAGCTGTTTTTT CASATLSQGAGELFF
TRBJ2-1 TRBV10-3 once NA TGTGCCATCAGTGAGGCCCAGCGAGGCCATAATGAGCAGTTCTTC CAISEAQRGHNEQFF
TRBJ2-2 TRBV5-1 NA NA TGCGCCAGCGCCGGGACGGCGAACACCGGGGAGCTGTTTTTT CASAGTANTGELFF
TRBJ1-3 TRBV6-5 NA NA TGTGCCAGCAGTCTCGATTTTAGCTCTGGAAACACCATATATTTT CASSLDFSSGNTIYF
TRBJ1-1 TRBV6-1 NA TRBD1 TGTGCCAGCAGTTTACAGGGGAGCACTGAAGCTTTCTTT CASSLQGSTEAFF
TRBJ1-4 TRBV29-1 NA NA TGCAGCGCCGAGGGAGGGCCAGAAAAACTGTTTTTT CSAEGGPEKLFF